Included here is one TCR beta chain sequence, with context. Its antigen is currently unknown. This sample was taken from a study of T cells in Graves' hyperthyroidism and ophthalmopathy. No ophthalmopathy progression within 18 months constituted stable Graves' hyperthyroidism. Together with thyroid ultrasound, orbital computed tomography, serum thyroxine and TRAb, clinical symptoms were used for diagnoses. Using RNA transcripts as the source, TCR beta CDR3 regions were amplified. An initial round of RT-PCR targeting the TCR CDR3 relied on the HTBI primer set. From the multiplex PCR reads, TCRdb called clonotypes with MiXCR, one entry per CDR3 protein. The sample holds around 520,000 distinct CDR3 sequences, over 13% seen once. General study results and limits: Most thyroid clonotypes expanded above 0.001 were also detected in blood.

Germline CDR1 and CDR2: MNHNS and SASEGT. With 7 bases clipped from V and 7 bases from J, the junction kept 14 bases outside the gene matches. This CDR3 region has 15 residues. Sequencing was performed on blood. The receptor was derived from a woman aged 18-29 years with Graves' hyperthyroidism. This chain uses TRBV6-1 with TRBJ2-7, with 9 bases fitting TRBD1. In DNA form, the CDR3 reads TGTGCCAGCAAGAGGATCCGGGACAGGGAGGGAGAGCAGTACTTC. It is translated as CASKRIRDREGEQYF.